A selection of T cell receptor beta chains follows, all from one sample in a study of blood T cells in healthy people across ages. TCRdb reprocessed the 5' RACE reads via MiXCR and lists one record per CDR3 protein. This table holds some 700,000 distinct CDR3 sequences, more than 40% found once. Sample: blood. Source of these receptors: an older woman in good health. Both conserved end residues are part of each CDR3. The D gene is left open where the match is weak. Clone size, where shown, is once, few, many, or a class for clones that have expanded.

j_call	clone_size	d_call	v_call	cdr3_aa	cdr3_nt
TRBJ1-1	NA	NA	TRBV2	CASTRTGWDTEAFF	TGTGCCAGCACCCGGACGGGATGGGACACTGAAGCTTTCTTT
TRBJ2-3	NA	TRBD2	TRBV20-1	CSARDLREGPNTRYF	TGCAGTGCTAGAGATTTGCGGGAGGGCCCGAATACGCGGTATTTT
TRBJ2-1	few	TRBD2	TRBV20-1	CSVGLAYNEQFF	TGCAGCGTTGGACTAGCCTACAATGAGCAGTTCTTC
TRBJ2-1	few	NA	TRBV3-1	CASSQVGLSYNEQFF	TGTGCCAGCAGCCAAGTCGGACTTTCCTACAATGAGCAGTTCTTC
TRBJ2-6	NA	NA	TRBV3-1	CASSQGLGTGANVLTF	TGTGCCAGCAGCCAAGGATTGGGAACTGGGGCCAACGTCCTGACTTTC
TRBJ1-1	NA	NA	TRBV29-1	CSAHPANTEAFF	TGCAGCGCCCATCCAGCGAACACTGAAGCTTTCTTT
TRBJ2-3	many	NA	TRBV7-2	CASSTGTSTDTQYF	TGTGCCAGCAGCACAGGGACTTCGACAGATACGCAGTATTTT
TRBJ2-2	NA	NA	TRBV20-1	CSARATIGTGELFF	TGCAGTGCTAGAGCGACGATAGGCACCGGGGAGCTGTTTTTT
TRBJ2-1	NA	TRBD2	TRBV9	CASSVEGAAGGPRNEQFF	TGTGCCAGCAGCGTAGAGGGAGCGGCGGGAGGGCCGAGGAATGAGCAGTTCTTC
TRBJ2-4	NA	NA	TRBV3-1	CASSQVWADIQYF	TGTGCCAGCAGCCAAGTATGGGCGGACATTCAGTACTTC
TRBJ2-1	once	TRBD2	TRBV9	CANRASGRENNEQFF	TGTGCCAACAGAGCTAGCGGGAGGGAAAACAATGAGCAGTTCTTC
TRBJ1-2	NA	NA	TRBV10-1	CASSGDKAGGYTF	TGCGCCAGCAGTGGGGACAAGGCGGGTGGCTACACCTTC
TRBJ2-3	few	TRBD2	TRBV5-6	CASSLEGSGGATDTQYF	TGTGCCAGCAGCTTGGAAGGGAGCGGGGGGGCCACAGATACGCAGTATTTT
TRBJ1-2	NA	NA	TRBV25-1	CASSDLQNNFPDYGYTF	TGTGCCAGCAGTGATTTGCAGAACAATTTTCCAGACTATGGCTACACCTTC
TRBJ2-1	many	NA	TRBV21-1	CASRVITSGRATGSYNEQFF	TGTGCCAGCAGGGTCATAACTAGCGGGAGGGCGACGGGCTCCTACAATGAGCAGTTCTTC
TRBJ1-2	few	NA	TRBV25-1	CASSEGGGFYGYTF	TGTGCCAGCAGCGAGGGGGGGGGTTTCTATGGCTACACCTTC
TRBJ2-1	few	TRBD2	TRBV10-3	CAITSTSGGRDEQFF	TGTGCCATCACTTCGACTAGCGGGGGCCGCGATGAGCAGTTCTTC
TRBJ2-2	once	NA	TRBV7-7	CASSSSETGELFF	TGTGCTAGCAGCTCGAGCGAGACCGGGGAGCTGTTTTTT
TRBJ1-1	NA	TRBD1	TRBV18	CASSPGRGQGNTEAFF	TGTGCCAGCTCACCAGGGAGGGGACAGGGAAACACTGAAGCTTTCTTT
TRBJ1-2	once	TRBD1	TRBV7-9	CASSRGGDSSYGGYTF	TGTGCCAGCAGCCGGGGCGGGGACAGTTCCTATGGAGGCTACACCTTC
TRBJ2-1	NA	NA	TRBV25-1	CASALNNEQFF	TGTGCCAGCGCGCTCAACAATGAGCAGTTCTTC
TRBJ2-4	many	TRBD1	TRBV29-1	CSAGQGDIQYF	TGCAGCGCCGGACAGGGGGACATTCAGTACTTC
TRBJ2-5	many	NA	TRBV20-1	CSAQIPGQETQYF	TGCAGTGCCCAGATACCCGGACAAGAGACCCAGTACTTC
TRBJ1-1	NA	NA	TRBV7-6	CASSLGWGTGTEAFF	TGTGCCAGCAGCTTAGGGTGGGGGACTGGGACTGAAGCTTTCTTT
TRBJ2-5	NA	NA	TRBV18	CASSPPSSQETQYF	TGTGCCAGCTCACCACCCAGCAGTCAAGAGACCCAGTACTTC
TRBJ2-1	once	TRBD1	TRBV12-3/TRBV12-4	CASSFWQGALNEQFF	TGTGCCAGCAGTTTTTGGCAGGGGGCCCTCAATGAGCAGTTCTTC
TRBJ2-2	NA	NA	TRBV6-5	CASSVRDGQGELFF	TGTGCCAGCAGTGTCCGGGACGGCCAGGGGGAGCTGTTTTTT
TRBJ2-3	few	NA	TRBV18	CASSVAKDTDTQYF	TGTGCCAGCTCAGTGGCGAAAGACACAGATACGCAGTATTTT
TRBJ2-1	few	NA	TRBV3-1	CASSQRGGFNEQFF	TGTGCCAGCAGCCAACGCGGGGGCTTCAATGAGCAGTTCTTC
TRBJ2-1	NA	NA	TRBV9	CASNALAEQFF	TGTGCCAGCAACGCGCTGGCTGAGCAGTTCTTC
TRBJ2-5	NA	TRBD2	TRBV20-1	CSARSLAGGRETQYF	TGCAGTGCTAGAAGTTTAGCGGGGGGGCGGGAGACCCAGTACTTC
TRBJ2-1	NA	NA	TRBV6-2/TRBV6-3	CASSPRGLYNEQFF	TGTGCCAGCAGTCCCCGGGGGCTCTACAATGAGCAGTTCTTC
TRBJ1-6	few	NA	TRBV15	CATSREWGDSPLHF	TGTGCCACCAGCAGAGAGTGGGGTGATTCACCCCTCCACTTT
TRBJ2-3	NA	TRBD1	TRBV12-3/TRBV12-4	CASSLDRDTDTQYF	TGTGCCAGCAGCCTGGACAGGGATACAGATACGCAGTATTTT
TRBJ2-1	NA	NA	TRBV29-1	CSVENEGPRGEYNEQFF	TGCAGCGTTGAAAACGAAGGTCCGAGGGGGGAGTACAATGAGCAGTTCTTC
TRBJ1-2	few	TRBD1	TRBV5-1	CASSLPGQANYTF	TGCGCCAGCAGCTTACCGGGACAGGCTAACTACACCTTC
TRBJ2-1	few	TRBD2	TRBV20-1	CSAPRGTNYNEQFF	TGCAGTGCCCCTCGCGGGACTAACTACAATGAGCAGTTCTTC
TRBJ2-4	NA	NA	TRBV9	CASSARDAPAKNIQYF	TGTGCCAGCAGCGCCAGAGATGCTCCGGCCAAAAACATTCAGTACTTC
TRBJ2-3	NA	NA	TRBV28	CASSLSVTQYF	TGTGCCAGCAGTTTAAGCGTTACGCAGTATTTT
TRBJ2-7	NA	NA	TRBV6-2/TRBV6-3	CASSYSYPSGSSSYEQYF	TGTGCCAGCAGTTACTCTTATCCAAGCGGGTCCAGCTCCTACGAGCAGTACTTC
TRBJ2-1	many	TRBD2	TRBV7-2	CASTQRHSGAVGDNEQFF	TGTGCCAGCACCCAACGACATAGCGGGGCGGTTGGTGACAATGAGCAGTTCTTC
TRBJ2-3	few	NA	TRBV9	CASSVALPGAGTDTQYF	TGTGCCAGCAGCGTAGCTCTTCCCGGGGCTGGCACAGATACGCAGTATTTT
TRBJ1-5	NA	NA	TRBV11-2	CASSVDRGRQPQHF	TGTGCCAGCAGCGTAGATCGGGGAAGACAGCCCCAGCATTTT
TRBJ2-1	NA	NA	TRBV11-3	CASSLDAESYGEQFF	TGTGCCAGCAGCTTAGATGCGGAGAGCTATGGTGAGCAGTTCTTC
TRBJ1-6	few	NA	TRBV6-5	CASSKRGQDNSPLHF	TGTGCCAGCAGCAAGCGGGGGCAGGATAATTCACCCCTCCACTTT
TRBJ2-1	once	TRBD1	TRBV28	CASSLWGQEGNEQFF	TGTGCCAGCAGTTTGTGGGGACAGGAGGGGAATGAGCAGTTCTTC
TRBJ2-3	NA	TRBD1	TRBV12-3/TRBV12-4	CASSSARDRGRYTQYF	TGTGCCAGCAGTTCCGCCCGGGACAGGGGGAGGTATACGCAGTATTTT
TRBJ2-6	few	NA	TRBV9	CASTPGRNSGANVLTF	TGTGCCAGCACCCCGGGACGCAACTCTGGGGCCAACGTCCTGACTTTC
TRBJ2-1	NA	NA	TRBV9	CASSVAFPGDHNEQFF	TGTGCCAGCAGCGTAGCTTTCCCTGGAGACCACAATGAGCAGTTCTTC
TRBJ1-1	NA	TRBD1	TRBV7-3	CASSPGDRSAGAFF	TGTGCCAGCAGCCCGGGGGACAGGTCAGCAGGAGCTTTCTTT
TRBJ2-1	few	NA	TRBV7-3	CASSLTRTSYEQFF	TGTGCCAGCAGCTTAACGCGAACTAGCTATGAGCAGTTCTTC
TRBJ1-4	few	NA	TRBV20-1	CSAREAGGREKLFF	TGCAGTGCTAGAGAAGCAGGAGGACGAGAAAAACTGTTTTTT
TRBJ2-5	many	NA	TRBV11-1	CASSGAQETQYF	TGTGCCAGCAGCGGGGCCCAAGAGACCCAGTACTTC
TRBJ1-2	many	TRBD1	TRBV29-1	CSVGRGEDGYTF	TGCAGCGTTGGCAGGGGGGAAGATGGCTACACCTTC
TRBJ2-5	few	NA	TRBV2	CASSALTASGQYF	TGTGCCAGCAGTGCCTTGACAGCATCCGGGCAGTACTTC
TRBJ2-7	few	TRBD2	TRBV11-1	CASSKTSGSSYEQYF	TGTGCCAGCAGCAAGACTAGCGGAAGCTCCTACGAGCAGTACTTC
TRBJ1-6	few	NA	TRBV7-2	CASSLSTLLGNSPLHF	TGTGCCAGCAGCTTAAGTACCCTATTGGGTAATTCACCCCTCCACTTT